Shown below are 3 T cell receptor beta chains from a single sample sequenced in a study of cytomegalovirus exposure and HLA in healthy donors. The PCR made use of 60 Vbeta and 13 Jbeta primers. The method was immunoSEQ multiplex PCR; TCRdb's version includes in-frame clones alone and lacks a portion of them. The sample holds 140,000 to 150,000 clones, approximately 78% seen once. The sample comprised PBMCs. These receptors came from a woman in her late teens or twenties in good health and CMV-seropositive.

This sequence joins TRBV7-8 and TRBJ2-1; tentative D call: TRBD2 (6 bases). This CDR3 spans 16 amino acids. Germline CDR1 and CDR2: SGHVS and FQNEAQ. V gave up 2 bases and J gave up 1 base, with 12 bases separating them. As DNA, the CDR3 is TGTGCCAGCAGCTTAAGGAGGGCGAGGTCCTACAATGAGCAGTTCTTC. Translating it yields CASSLRRARSYNEQFF.

The chain employs TRBV5-5 and TRBJ1-5; 7 bases are shared with TRBD1. This CDR3 has 14 amino acids. Trimming cost V 3 bases and J 1 base; bases outside gene matches: 1. Germline CDR1 SGHKS, CDR2 YYEKEE (reference sequence). CDR3 residues: CASSSGGSNQPQHF. CDR3 sequence (DNA): TGTGCCAGCAGCTCAGGGGGAAGCAATCAGCCCCAGCATTTT.

The chain has TRBV5-1 and TRBJ1-1, with TRBD1 identical over 8 bases. Germline V gene lookup returns CDR1 SGHRS and CDR2 YFSETQ. This CDR3 has 17 residues. The ends lost 8 bases at V and 1 base at J; junction bases unmatched: 16. The CDR3 is CASSPRTGIYSNTEAFF. CDR3 nucleotide sequence: TGCGCCAGTTCCCCTAGGACAGGGATATACTCGAACACTGAAGCTTTCTTT.